These T cell receptor beta chains were read from a single sample in a study of T cells in Graves' hyperthyroidism and ophthalmopathy. TCRdb recomputed calls from the multiplex PCR reads with MiXCR, one row per CDR3 protein. The data hold 600,000 to 650,000 distinct CDR3 sequences, with 16% observed a single time. The sequenced material came from blood. The source is a woman in her 30s with Graves' hyperthyroidism. Each CDR3 is given with its conserved first and last residue. Each record gives: J gene, clone size, V gene, D gene, CDR3 protein, CDR3 DNA. D genes are given only for firm matches. A clone size is listed for some rows: how often the clone was seen (once, few, many), or a class if it is expanded.

TRBJ1-5 | few | TRBV10-3 | TRBD1 | CAIADRDNQPQHF | TGTGCCATCGCCGACAGGGACAATCAGCCCCAGCATTTT
TRBJ1-3 | - | TRBV9 | TRBD1 | CASSGLQGIFGSTIYF | TGTGCCAGCAGCGGATTACAGGGGATATTTGGAAGCACCATATATTTT
TRBJ2-7 | many | TRBV18 | - | CASSPSGGVAYEQYF | TGTGCCAGCTCACCAAGCGGAGGTGTAGCCTACGAGCAGTACTTC
TRBJ2-1 | many | TRBV28 | TRBD2 | CASSFSLGTRLAGGGNEQFF | TGTGCCAGCAGTTTTTCTTTGGGGACCCGACTAGCGGGAGGCGGTAATGAGCAGTTCTTC
TRBJ2-7 | few | TRBV27 | - | CASSSDRSFSYEQYF | TGTGCCAGCAGTTCCGACAGGTCTTTCTCCTACGAGCAGTACTTC
TRBJ2-7 | many | TRBV9 | - | CASSPTATDRQYF | TGTGCCAGCAGCCCTACAGCGACGGACAGGCAGTACTTC
TRBJ2-2 | many | TRBV7-9 | - | CASSLAGAPNTGELFF | TGTGCCAGCAGCTTAGCTGGGGCACCGAACACCGGGGAGCTGTTTTTT
TRBJ2-2 | few | TRBV3-1 | - | CASSPLHSYTGELFF | TGTGCCAGCAGCCCTTTACACTCCTACACCGGGGAGCTGTTTTTT
TRBJ1-1 | - | TRBV28 | - | CASSPAQAAEAFF | TGTGCCAGCAGTCCGGCACAGGCGGCTGAAGCTTTCTTT
TRBJ2-7 | - | TRBV3-1 | - | CASSQDKAWAYEQYF | TGTGCCAGCAGCCAAGATAAAGCCTGGGCCTACGAGCAGTACTTC
TRBJ1-2 | few | TRBV13 | TRBD1 | CASSSTGTGIPWSYTF | TGTGCCAGCAGCTCCACCGGGACAGGGATTCCGTGGAGCTACACCTTC
TRBJ1-5 | - | TRBV10-2 | - | CASSGEVGSNQPQHF | TGCGCCAGCAGTGGGGAGGTGGGGAGCAATCAGCCCCAGCATTTT
TRBJ1-2 | many | TRBV2 | - | CASSEIPTASYGYTF | TGTGCCAGCAGTGAAATTCCGACAGCCAGCTATGGCTACACCTTC
TRBJ1-1 | many | TRBV7-9 | TRBD1 | CASSLSQGAHTEAFF | TGTGCCAGCAGCTTATCCCAGGGGGCCCACACTGAAGCTTTCTTT
TRBJ1-2 | - | TRBV30 | - | CACLISRDYGYTF | TGTGCCTGTTTGATAAGCCGGGACTATGGCTACACCTTC
TRBJ2-7 | - | TRBV29-1 | - | CSVGGSGYEQYF | TGCAGCGTTGGGGGCAGTGGCTACGAGCAGTACTTC
TRBJ1-2 | many | TRBV6-1 | - | CASSQQSYGYTF | TGTGCCAGCAGTCAACAGAGCTATGGCTACACCTTC
TRBJ2-7 | few | TRBV6-1 | TRBD1 | CASAGQGRVEQYF | TGTGCCAGCGCGGGACAGGGTAGGGTCGAGCAGTACTTC
TRBJ2-1 | many | TRBV3-1 | - | CASSRNQGNYNEQFF | TGTGCCAGCAGCAGAAACCAGGGGAACTACAATGAGCAGTTCTTC
TRBJ2-3 | - | TRBV19 | TRBD2 | CARRYELAGGPLSTDTQYF | TGTGCCAGGAGATATGAGCTAGCGGGAGGCCCTTTAAGCACAGATACGCAGTATTTT
TRBJ1-2 | - | TRBV20-1 | - | CSAREGWGGGYTF | TGCAGTGCTAGAGAGGGATGGGGGGGTGGCTACACCTTC
TRBJ2-5 | few | TRBV30 | - | CAWSVLGGYGQETQYF | TGTGCCTGGAGTGTCCTGGGGGGCTACGGGCAAGAGACCCAGTACTTC
TRBJ2-1 | few | TRBV5-1 | - | CASSLSYPSYEAGEQFF | TGCGCCAGCAGCTTGTCGTACCCCTCGTATGAGGCCGGCGAGCAGTTCTTC
TRBJ2-1 | - | TRBV20-1 | TRBD2 | CSARDEREAYNEQFF | TGCAGTGCTAGAGACGAGCGGGAGGCCTACAATGAGCAGTTCTTC
TRBJ2-1 | - | TRBV29-1 | TRBD1 | CSVGGQESYEQFF | TGCAGCGTTGGGGGACAGGAAAGCTATGAGCAGTTCTTC
TRBJ1-5 | - | TRBV28 | - | CASSSLSRGAEVPQHF | TGTGCCAGCAGTTCCCTCAGTAGGGGAGCCGAGGTGCCCCAGCATTTT
TRBJ1-2 | many | TRBV28 | - | CASSRTVYNGYTF | TGTGCCAGCAGTCGGACAGTTTATAATGGCTACACCTTC
TRBJ1-2 | - | TRBV6-9 | - | CASSLSTGSGGYTF | TGTGCCAGCAGTCTATCAACAGGGAGCGGTGGCTACACCTTC
TRBJ1-4 | - | TRBV6-5 | - | CASSYLAGEPEKLFF | TGTGCCAGCAGTTACCTCGCAGGGGAGCCGGAAAAACTGTTTTTT
TRBJ1-1 | many | TRBV15 | - | CATSTGFSEAFF | TGTGCCACCAGCACAGGGTTTAGTGAAGCTTTCTTT
TRBJ2-3 | few | TRBV20-1 | - | CSATTQRAGTDTQYF | TGCAGTGCTACCACCCAGAGGGCCGGCACAGATACGCAGTATTTT
TRBJ1-1 | many | TRBV6-1 | TRBD1 | CASSRTPEDRDITEAFF | TGTGCCAGCAGCCGCACCCCCGAGGACAGGGATATCACTGAAGCTTTCTTT
TRBJ1-1 | few | TRBV6-5 | - | CASSYSPGQDTEAFF | TGTGCCAGCAGTTACTCCCCGGGGCAGGACACTGAAGCTTTCTTT
TRBJ2-2 | - | TRBV20-1 | - | CSAGRNTGELFF | TGCAGTGCAGGGCGGAACACCGGGGAGCTGTTTTTT
TRBJ2-1 | many | TRBV28 | - | CASSLQPNDEQFF | TGTGCCAGCAGTTTGCAGCCAAACGATGAGCAGTTCTTC
TRBJ2-2 | - | TRBV5-1 | - | CASSLIAGGGGELFF | TGCGCCAGCAGCTTGATCGCAGGGGGAGGCGGGGAGCTGTTTTTT
TRBJ2-2 | many | TRBV27 | - | CASWEGRELFF | TGTGCCAGCTGGGAAGGGAGGGAGCTGTTTTTT